This entry lists 29 T cell receptor beta chains sequenced from one sample in a study of blood T cell repertoires in COVID-19. The data were produced by immunoSEQ multiplex PCR, yet TCRdb's version contains in-frame clones alone and is incomplete. The sample consists of approximately 120,000 clones, 70% to 80% of them appearing once. Sequenced material: peripheral blood. These receptors all come from a man in his forties or fifties with active or convalescent COVID-19.

V usage is TRBV7-2 and J usage is TRBJ1-2; D is possibly TRBD1 (5 bases). The V gene's germline CDR1 is SGHTA and CDR2 FQGNSA. The CDR3 spans 14 residues. V was clipped by 7 bases and J by 2 bases, with 14 bases between them. CDR3 bases: TGTGCCAGCATCCAAGACAGTTACAACTATGGCTACACCTTC. Translation gives CASIQDSYNYGYTF. The complete variable domain, with remaining parts taken from reference TRBV7-2 and TRBJ1-2, reads GAGVSQSPSNKVTEKGKDVELRCDPISGHTALYWYRQSLGQGLEFLIYFQGNSAPDKSGLPSDRFSAERTGGSVSTLTIQRTQQEDSAVYLCASIQDSYNYGYTFGSGTRLTVV.

V and J are TRBV2 and TRBJ1-3, with D hard to call. Trimming removed 6 bases from V and 0 bases from J, with 9 bases in between. The CDR3 has 14 residues. Germline lookup yields CDR1 SNHLY and CDR2 FYNNEI. The CDR3 sequence is CASRESFSGNTIYF. The CDR3 nucleotides are TGTGCCAGCAGGGAGAGCTTCTCTGGAAACACCATATATTTT.

This clone showed up just a few times. The chain uses TRBV28 and TRBJ1-1, with D possibly TRBD1 on 5 matching bases. Germline V CDR1 and CDR2: MDHEN, SYDVKM. This CDR3 contains 13 residues. The V end was cut by 8 bases, the J end by 1 base, with 11 bases between. CDR3 region: CASDITGNTEAFF. The CDR3 coding sequence is TGTGCCAGCGACATTACAGGGAACACTGAAGCTTTCTTT. The entire variable domain, with the rest obtained from reference TRBV28 and TRBJ1-1, is as follows: DVKVTQSSRYLVKRTGEKVFLECVQDMDHENMFWYRQDPGLGLRLIYFSYDVKMKEKGDIPEGYSVSREKKERFSLILESASTNQTSMYLCASDITGNTEAFFGQGTRLTVV.

The CDR3 protein is CASSLEVTGDTSGNTIYF. DNA of the CDR3: TGTGCCAGCAGCTTAGAGGTGACAGGTGACACCTCTGGAAACACCATATATTTT. V is TRBV7-2 and J is TRBJ1-3, with D perhaps matching TRBD1 (6 bases). The V end lost 1 base, the J end lost 0 bases, and 16 bases lay between the germline ends. This CDR3 is built from 18 residues. Per germline, CDR1 SGHTA and CDR2 FQGNSA.

This chain links TRBV2 with TRBJ1-6; the D gene is possibly TRBD1 (6 bases). The CDR3 has 13 residues. Germline V gene sequence: CDR1 SNHLY, CDR2 FYNNEI. Trimming cost V 5 bases and J 12 bases, with 14 bases left between them. The CDR3 region is CASSKQGPRPLHF. In DNA, the CDR3 is TGTGCCAGCAGTAAACAGGGCCCAAGACCCCTCCACTTT.

The chain has TRBV2 and TRBJ2-4; tentative D call: TRBD2 (6 bases). V dropped 8 bases and J dropped 8 bases, with 13 bases sitting between them. This CDR3 region has 12 residues. Germline V gives CDR1 SNHLY, CDR2 FYNNEI. The CDR3 region is CASRLVEYIQYF. CDR3 bases: TGTGCCAGCCGACTAGTAGAGTACATTCAGTACTTC.

In this sample, this clone turned up a few times. V and J are TRBV3-1 (or the pseudogene TRBV3-2) and TRBJ2-4; D is perhaps TRBD2 (6 bases). CDR1 and CDR2 from the germline V gene are LGHDT and YNNKEL (reference sequence). V dropped 1 base and J dropped 9 bases, with 22 bases sitting between them. This CDR3 has 17 residues. The CDR3, as DNA: TGTGCCAGCAGCCAAGGCGGGACGAGCTCGGGATTTAGCATTCAGTACTTC. It yields the protein CASSQGGTSSGFSIQYF.

Points on this clone: A junction boundary mismatches the germline segment, possibly from a read error. In the same sample, other DNA sequences code for this CDR3. This rearrangement joins TRBV27 to TRBJ2-7, with TRBD1 matching over 7 bases. Looked up from germline, CDR1 is MNHEY and CDR2 is SMNVEV (reference sequence). This CDR3 has 14 residues. CDR3 region: CASRATGSSYEQYF. The CDR3 DNA sequence: TGTGCCAGCAGAGCGACAGGGAGCTCCTATGAGCAGTACTTC.

This chain joins TRBV24-1 and TRBJ2-3, with TRBD2 matching 11 bases. Trimming at V came to 0 bases and at J to 2 bases, leaving 3 bases not matched to a gene. The CDR3 consists of 17 residues. The V gene's germline CDR1 is KGHDR and CDR2 SFDVKD. The CDR3, as DNA: TGTGCCACCAGTGATTTGCCTAGCGGGGGGATCACAGATACGCAGTATTTT. Translation: CATSDLPSGGITDTQYF.

This chain links TRBV15 with TRBJ2-3; 9 nucleotides line up with TRBD2. Germline V gene data show CDR1 as LNHNV and CDR2 as YYDKDF (reference sequence). CDR3 length equals 16 residues. V lost 5 bases to trimming and J lost 5 bases; unmatched junction nucleotides: 11. CDR3 coding DNA: TGTGCCACCAGCCATACCAGACTAGCGGCCGTAGATACGCAGTATTTT. Residues: CATSHTRLAAVDTQYF.

The chain joins TRBV12-3 or TRBV12-4 to TRBJ1-2, with a weak D call TRBD1 (5 bases). With 3 bases removed from V and 8 bases from J, the gap between germline ends came to 13 bases. This CDR3 is 13 amino acids long. Written as DNA, the CDR3 is TGTGCCAGCAGTTTTCAGGGATCAGCCGGCTACACCTTC. Translating gives CASSFQGSAGYTF.

This chain joins TRBV27 and TRBJ1-4, with 9 bases that match TRBD1. The CDR3 is 15 amino acids. Germline CDR1 MNHEY, CDR2 SMNVEV (reference sequence). The V segment lost 3 bases and the J segment 9 bases; nucleotides outside the gene matches: 8. CDR3 region: CASSFQQGALQKLFF. The CDR3 nucleotides read TGTGCCAGCAGTTTCCAACAGGGGGCGCTTCAAAAACTGTTTTTT. The whole variable domain, filled in from reference TRBV27 and TRBJ1-4, reads EAQVTQNPRYLITVTGKKLTVTCSQNMNHEYMSWYRQDPGLGLRQIYYSMNVEVTDKGDVPEGYKVSRKEKRNFPLILESPSPNQTSLYFCASSFQQGALQKLFFGSGTQLSVL.

V is TRBV7-2 and J is TRBJ2-7, with D possibly matching TRBD1 (6 bases). Germline CDR1 SGHTA, CDR2 FQGNSA. The CDR3 loop spans 15 amino acids. Trimming took 5 bases from V and 4 from J, leaving 18 bases between them. CDR3 sequence reads: CASSARGTLVYEQYF. The CDR3 DNA follows: TGTGCCAGCAGCGCGAGGGGGACACTCGTTTACGAGCAGTACTTC.

The gene calls are TRBV7-2 and TRBJ2-4; 12 bases line up with TRBD2. The CDR3 runs 14 residues. V shed 5 bases and J 6 bases; nucleotides not matched to a gene: 2. CDR1 is SGHTA and CDR2 is FQGNSA in the germline V gene. CDR3 coding DNA: TGTGCCAGCAGCCCGGGACTAGCGGGAAACATTCAGTACTTC. Protein: CASSPGLAGNIQYF. Together with reference TRBV7-2 and TRBJ2-4, the CDR3 gives the full variable domain: GAGVSQSPSNKVTEKGKDVELRCDPISGHTALYWYRQSLGQGLEFLIYFQGNSAPDKSGLPSDRFSAERTGGSVSTLTIQRTQQEDSAVYLCASSPGLAGNIQYFGAGTRLSVL.

This clone was detected once. The rearrangement links TRBV5-1 to TRBJ1-1; D may be TRBD1 (5 bases). Trimming took off 0 bases at V and 5 bases at J, with 8 bases between the two ends. The CDR3 is 13 amino acids. Germline values: CDR1 SGHRS, CDR2 YFSETQ. The CDR3 coding sequence is TGCGCCAGCAGCTTGGATGACAGAACTGAAGCTTTCTTT. Protein product: CASSLDDRTEAFF.

This chain connects TRBV28 to TRBJ2-6; the D gene is possibly TRBD2 (6 bases). Trimming removed 6 bases from V and 0 bases from J, with 18 bases in between. The germline CDR1 and CDR2 sequences are MDHEN and SYDVKM. This CDR3 region has 18 residues. CDR3 sequence reads: CASRSWGGRYSGANVLTF. CDR3 nucleotides: TGTGCCAGCAGATCCTGGGGAGGTAGATACTCTGGGGCCAACGTCCTGACTTTC.

The J gene is TRBJ2-5, the V gene TRBV21-1; the table's D call TRBD1 went unverified against the DNA. TRBV21-1 is a documented pseudogene. The CDR3 runs to 15 residues. This chain's CDR3 is CASSKGPGTEETQYF. The CDR3 nucleotides are TGTGCCAGCAGCAAAGGGCCAGGGACAGAAGAGACCCAGTACTTC.

The J gene is TRBJ2-2, the V gene TRBV7-3, with TRBD1 identical over 11 bases. J gave up 4 bases and V 6 bases, and 7 bases lay outside the gene matches. This CDR3 spans 16 amino acids. The germline V gene has CDR1 SGHTA and CDR2 FQGTGA. CDR3 DNA sequence: TGTGCCAGCAGGAGAATGGGACAGGGGGGCACCGGGGAGCTGTTTTTT. It is translated as CASRRMGQGGTGELFF.

V usage is TRBV30 and J usage is TRBJ1-5; TRBD1 matches at 9 bases. CDR1 is GTSNPN and CDR2 is SVGIG in the germline V gene (reference sequence). This CDR3 comprises 13 residues. The J segment lost 8 bases and the V segment lost 5 bases, leaving 7 bases of the junction unmatched. CDR3 coding DNA: TGTGCCTGGGGACAGGGGTTCACGGAGCCCCAGCATTTT. Translated: CAWGQGFTEPQHF. The full variable domain, rest sourced from reference TRBV30 and TRBJ1-5, is SQTIHQWPATLVQPVGSPLSLECTVEGTSNPNLYWYRQAAGRGLQLLFYSVGIGQISSEVPQNLSASRPQDRQFILSSKKLLLSDSGFYLCAWGQGFTEPQHFGDGTRLSIL.

V usage is TRBV2 and J usage is TRBJ1-1; D gene uncertain. This CDR3 has 14 residues. Per the germline V gene, CDR1 is SNHLY and CDR2 is FYNNEI. The V end lost 2 bases, the J end lost 4 bases, and 11 bases lay between the germline ends. The CDR3, as DNA: TGTGCCAGCAGTGAAAAGGGAGGCGTCACTGAAGCTTTCTTT. Translation gives CASSEKGGVTEAFF.

The CDR3 loop is CASSQDMAQPQHF. The CDR3, as DNA: TGTGCCAGCAGCCAAGATATGGCTCAGCCCCAGCATTTT. J is TRBJ1-5 and V is TRBV3-1 (or the pseudogene TRBV3-2), with unresolved D. Germline V gene lookup returns CDR1 LGHDT and CDR2 YNNKEL (reference sequence). V shed 0 bases and J shed 6 bases, with 6 bases lying between them. There are 13 residues in the CDR3.

Only one count was recorded for this clone. V gene TRBV28 combines with J gene TRBJ1-2; D unresolved. The germline V and J ends were trimmed by 5 bases and 9 bases, with 19 bases remaining between them. The CDR3 contains 14 residues. The germline gives CDR1 MDHEN, CDR2 SYDVKM. The CDR3 region is CASSLAGNGLRYTF. The CDR3, as DNA: TGTGCCAGCAGTCTAGCGGGGAACGGGCTACGCTACACCTTC.

V usage is TRBV6-5 and J usage is TRBJ2-2; the D gene is possibly TRBD2 (6 bases). This CDR3 is 13 amino acids long. Germline values: CDR1 MNHEY, CDR2 SVGAGI. Trimming pared 7 bases from V and 7 bases from J, leaving 13 bases between. The DNA for the CDR3 is TGTGCCAGCACAGGGACTTCGGGCGGGGAGCTGTTTTTT. Its protein is CASTGTSGGELFF.

The chain employs TRBV10-3 and TRBJ2-1; 9 positions agree with TRBD2. Germline V gene sequence: CDR1 ENHRY, CDR2 SYGVKD. After removal of 10 bases from V and 8 bases from J, the junction contained 12 bases not matched to a gene. The CDR3 sequence is 14 residues long. The CDR3 is CATSPGTSNYEQFF. The CDR3 bases are TGTGCCACCTCTCCAGGGACTAGCAATTATGAGCAGTTCTTC.

V usage is TRBV5-5 and J usage is TRBJ1-5; D not certain. In germline, CDR1 is SGHKS, CDR2 YYEKEE (reference sequence). This CDR3 is built from 14 residues. Trimming stripped 1 base from V and 0 bases from J, with 5 bases between. CDR3 residues: CASSLHNSNQPQHF. CDR3 nucleotide sequence: TGTGCCAGCAGCTTGCACAATAGCAATCAGCCCCAGCATTTT.

The chain couples TRBV5-1 to TRBJ2-4; TRBD2 matches at 9 bases. This CDR3 has 13 amino acids. From germline, CDR1 is SGHRS and CDR2 YFSETQ. The V segment lost 6 bases and the J segment 6 bases; nucleotides outside the gene matches: 4. CDR3 bases: TGCGCCAGCAAACCAGCGGGGGGAAACATTCAGTACTTC. It codes for CASKPAGGNIQYF. Looking up the rest from reference TRBV5-1 and TRBJ2-4 gives the full variable domain: KAGVTQTPRYLIKTRGQQVTLSCSPISGHRSVSWYQQTPGQGLQFLFEYFSETQRNKGNFPGRFSGRQFSNSRSEMNVSTLELGDSALYLCASKPAGGNIQYFGAGTRLSVL.

The chain is built from TRBV28 and TRBJ1-1; no firm D call. V lost 8 bases, J lost 5 bases, and 15 bases lay in between. This CDR3 comprises 13 residues. Germline CDR1 reads MDHEN; CDR2 reads SYDVKM. The CDR3 nucleotides read TGTGCCAGCTTAAAGCCTAGAACGACTGAAGCTTTCTTT. As protein: CASLKPRTTEAFF.

V and J are TRBV29-1 and TRBJ1-2; possibly TRBD1 for D (6 bases). Per germline, CDR1 SQVTM and CDR2 ANQGSEA. V lost 7 bases and J lost 6, with 18 bases in between. This CDR3 is built from 13 residues. CDR3 loop: CSALTGSGDGYTF. CDR3 bases: TGCAGCGCCTTGACAGGCTCCGGGGATGGCTACACCTTC.

This clone was observed a handful of times. This chain connects TRBV2 to TRBJ1-5; D not resolved. The V gene's germline CDR1 is SNHLY and CDR2 FYNNEI. This CDR3 region has 16 residues. V lost 5 bases and J lost 2, with 16 bases in between. The CDR3 is CASSLLTQVGNQPQHF. Here the CDR3 DNA reads TGTGCCAGCAGTCTCCTTACCCAAGTAGGCAATCAGCCCCAGCATTTT.